The 21 T cell receptor beta chains presented below share a single source sample, sequenced in a study of shared clonotypes between healthy human individuals. Assay: immunoSEQ multiplex PCR; the TCRdb copy retains only in-frame clones and omits some. Of roughly 700,000 clones detected, around 67% appear once; the ten largest clones hold approximately 1.6%. The material sequenced was memory CD4+ T cells sorted from blood. Regarding subset: CD45RA-negative fraction. Every receptor here comes from a young woman in good health.

This chain uses TRBV29-1 with TRBJ2-7; D is unclear. The CDR3 is 14 amino acids. The germline CDR1 and CDR2 sequences are SQVTM and ANQGSEA. Trimming took 4 bases from V and 0 from J, leaving 13 bases between them. CDR3 in amino acids: CSVVLISSSYEQYF. In DNA, the CDR3 is TGCAGCGTTGTCTTAATATCAAGCTCCTACGAGCAGTACTTC.

The genes are TRBV30 and TRBJ1-1; D call uncertain. The CDR3 covers 13 residues. The germline V gene has CDR1 GTSNPN and CDR2 SVGIG (reference sequence). V lost 0 bases, J lost 6 bases, and 11 bases lay in between. CDR3 protein: CAWSVERDAEAFF. The CDR3 DNA reads TGTGCCTGGAGTGTGGAGAGAGATGCTGAAGCTTTCTTT.

This clone occurred many times. The V gene is TRBV7-3, the J gene TRBJ2-1, with 12 nucleotides matching TRBD2. CDR3 length: 16 residues. The junction had 7 bases not matched to a gene; V was cut back by 5 bases and J by 5 bases. Per germline, CDR1 SGHTA and CDR2 FQGTGA. The CDR3 reads CASSRTSGDLNNEQFF. DNA for the CDR3: TGTGCCAGCAGCAGGACTAGCGGGGATCTGAACAATGAGCAGTTCTTC.

The chain couples TRBV27 to TRBJ1-2, with D unclear. Germline-derived CDR1 and CDR2 are MNHEY and SMNVEV (reference sequence). This CDR3 has 12 residues. Trimming pared 5 bases from V and 3 bases from J, leaving 7 bases between. This CDR3 reads CASSKGDYGYTF. The CDR3 nucleotides are TGTGCCAGCAGTAAGGGAGACTATGGCTACACCTTC.

V usage is TRBV6-1 and J usage is TRBJ1-5, with no clear D. The ends were cut back, 7 bases at V and 2 bases at J, with 6 bases in the middle. The CDR3 totals 12 residues. The germline gives CDR1 MNHNS, CDR2 SASEGT. The CDR3 protein is CASKDGNQPQHF. The CDR3 DNA reads TGTGCCAGCAAAGATGGCAATCAGCCCCAGCATTTT.

V usage is TRBV28 and J usage is TRBJ2-5; D call uncertain. V lost 4 bases and J 5 bases, leaving 5 bases between the germline ends. Germline CDR1 is MDHEN and CDR2 is SYDVKM. This CDR3 has 11 residues. The CDR3 DNA follows: TGTGCCAGCAGTTGGACGGAGACCCAGTACTTC. Translating gives CASSWTETQYF.

This clone occurred once. The chain links TRBV6-1 to TRBJ2-3; no definite D call. Germline CDR1 and CDR2: MNHNS and SASEGT. Trimming shortened V by 0 bases and J by 5 bases, and 6 bases separated the two germline ends. The CDR3 has 13 amino acids. CDR3 protein: CASSEARRDTQYF. The CDR3 nucleotides are TGTGCCAGCAGTGAAGCGCGAAGAGATACGCAGTATTTT.

The chain uses TRBV5-1 and TRBJ1-1; maybe TRBD1 (5 bases). This CDR3 contains 15 residues. Germline V lookup: CDR1 SGHRS, CDR2 YFSETQ. Trimming stripped 4 bases from V and 1 base from J, with 14 bases between. CDR3 sequence (DNA): TGCGCCAGCAGCCCGCAGGGATTTGGGAACACTGAAGCTTTCTTT. Encoded protein: CASSPQGFGNTEAFF.

The chain has TRBV5-1 and TRBJ2-2; TRBD2 agrees at 7 bases. The germline CDR1 and CDR2 sequences are SGHRS and YFSETQ. This CDR3 has 16 residues. With 4 bases clipped from V and 6 bases from J, the junction kept 12 bases outside the gene matches. The CDR3 loop reads CASSGRLAESAGELFF. The CDR3 DNA is TGCGCCAGCAGCGGGAGGCTAGCGGAAAGCGCCGGGGAGCTGTTTTTT.

This clone was seen just once. J is TRBJ2-7 and V is TRBV7-2; TRBD2 is a possible D gene (6 bases). The V and J ends lost 2 bases and 2 bases respectively, with 13 bases between them. This CDR3 has 15 amino acids. The V gene's germline CDR1 is SGHTA and CDR2 FQGNSA. CDR3 residues: CASSLTLTSPYEQYF. The CDR3 nucleotides are TGTGCCAGCAGCTTAACTCTAACTAGCCCCTACGAGCAGTACTTC.

This clone has a handful of counts. The chain joins TRBV7-9 to TRBJ2-5; D remains unclear. The V and J ends lost 0 bases and 2 bases respectively, with 10 bases between them. This CDR3 region has 15 residues. The V gene's germline CDR1 is SEHNR and CDR2 FQNEAQ (reference sequence). CDR3 amino acids: CASSLALFSQETQYF. In DNA, the CDR3 is TGTGCCAGCAGCTTAGCTCTTTTCTCGCAAGAGACCCAGTACTTC.

The J gene is TRBJ2-2, the V gene TRBV5-1; the match to TRBD2 covers 11 bases. The germline CDR1 and CDR2 sequences are SGHRS and YFSETQ. The CDR3 runs to 14 residues. V dropped 1 base and J dropped 14; count of bases not matched to a gene: 7. The CDR3 loop reads CASSLTTSGMELFF. In DNA, the CDR3 is TGCGCCAGCAGCTTGACGACTAGCGGGATGGAACTGTTTTTT.

The V gene is TRBV9, the J gene TRBJ2-2; 13 nucleotides align to TRBD2. The germline CDR1 and CDR2 sequences are SGDLS and YYNGEE. The V gene end was trimmed by 0 bases and the J gene end by 5 bases; junction bases not matched to a gene: 1. CDR3 size: 16 residues. In DNA form, the CDR3 reads TGTGCCAGCAGCGTAGGACTAGCGGGAGGAACCGGGGAGCTGTTTTTT. Protein sequence: CASSVGLAGGTGELFF.

The rearrangement uses TRBV27 and TRBJ1-1, with D perhaps TRBD1 (5 bases). V was clipped by 7 bases and J by 3 bases, with 12 bases between them. The length of the CDR3 is 13 residues. The germline V gene encodes CDR1 MNHEY and CDR2 SMNVEV (reference sequence). CDR3 region: CASIGHTYTEAFF. The DNA for the CDR3 is TGTGCCAGCATAGGACACACTTACACTGAAGCTTTCTTT.

This clone was seen a handful of times. Other DNA variants within this sample encode the same CDR3. This chain joins TRBV5-4 and TRBJ2-7; 9 bases align to TRBD1. Germline assignment: CDR1 SGHNT and CDR2 YYREEE (reference sequence). The junction had 6 bases not matched to a gene; V was cut back by 4 bases and J by 1 base. The CDR3 covers 15 residues. The CDR3 is CASSLGQGSSYEQYF. In nucleotides, the CDR3 is TGTGCCAGCAGCCTAGGACAGGGGTCGTCCTACGAGCAGTACTTC.

This chain links TRBV7-9 with TRBJ2-7; the D call may be TRBD1 or TRBD2 (5 bases each). The length of the CDR3 is 14 residues. Germline V gene sequence: CDR1 SEHNR, CDR2 FQNEAQ (reference sequence). Trimming shortened V by 3 bases and J by 1 base, and 10 bases separated the two germline ends. The DNA for the CDR3 is TGTGCCAGCAGCTTCGATGGGACGTCCTACGAGCAGTACTTC. Protein product: CASSFDGTSYEQYF.

This chain uses TRBV6-6 with TRBJ1-3; TRBD1 matches 10 bases. V was pared by 0 bases and J by 4 bases, with 3 bases of the junction left unmatched. The CDR3 is made up of 16 amino acids. The germline V gene encodes CDR1 MNHNY and CDR2 SVGAGI (reference sequence). CDR3 DNA: TGTGCCAGCAGTTACTCGACAGGGGGCGCGGGAAACACCATATATTTT. This gives the protein CASSYSTGGAGNTIYF.

This rearrangement joins TRBV11-3 to TRBJ2-1, with TRBD2 matching over 7 bases. Germline assignment: CDR1 SGHNT and CDR2 YENEEA. This CDR3 is 14 amino acids long. The V and J ends lost 3 bases and 9 bases, in that order; junction bases with no gene match: 8. For the CDR3, the DNA is TGTGCCAGCAGCTTCGGGGGGATAGCGGGTGAGCAGTTCTTC. This encodes CASSFGGIAGEQFF.

This clone has only a few counts. This chain uses TRBV19 with TRBJ1-2, with a tentative D call TRBD1 (5 bases). The CDR3 has 11 residues. Germline CDR1 reads LNHDA; CDR2 reads SQIVND (reference sequence). The CDR3 is CGTAGNYGYTF. As DNA, the CDR3 is TGTGGAACGGCAGGGAACTATGGCTACACCTTC.

This rearrangement joins TRBV19 to TRBJ1-3; D is unclear. CDR1 and CDR2 (germline): LNHDA, SQIVND (reference sequence). V was clipped by 3 bases and J by 0 bases, with 15 bases between them. This CDR3 has 17 residues. In nucleotides, the CDR3 is TGTGCCAGTAGTATCACAGTTGGCCTGTTCTCTGGAAACACCATATATTTT. Translated, it gives CASSITVGLFSGNTIYF.

This chain connects TRBV7-9 to TRBJ2-7; the match to TRBD2 covers 9 bases. V lost 8 bases and J lost 2; bases outside the gene matches: 16. The germline gives CDR1 SEHNR, CDR2 FQNEAQ (reference sequence). The CDR3 is made up of 17 amino acids. The CDR3 loop reads CASELGLAPFITYEQYF. CDR3 nucleotides: TGTGCCAGCGAACTGGGACTAGCACCTTTCATCACCTACGAGCAGTACTTC.